This T cell receptor beta chain was recorded in a study of shared clonotypes between healthy human individuals. The CDR3 has 15 amino acids. In germline, CDR1 is MNHNS, CDR2 SASEGT. Trimming took 5 bases from V and 2 from J; bases not matched to a gene: 7. The data were produced by immunoSEQ multiplex PCR, yet TCRdb's version contains in-frame clones alone and is incomplete. The data show approximately 87,000 clones, 60% to 80% seen once. The V and J genes are TRBV6-1 and TRBJ2-5; 8 bases agree with TRBD2. The receptor was derived from a man under 40 in good health. The sequencing sample was made of memory CD8+ T cells sorted from blood. Subset reported: CD45RO+ cells pooled with CCR7-negative TemRA cells. CDR3 amino acids: CASSSGPGGQETQYF. CDR3 nucleotides: TGTGCCAGCAGTTCTGGGCCGGGAGGGCAAGAGACCCAGTACTTC.